The source of this TCR beta chain is a study of T cells in Graves' hyperthyroidism and ophthalmopathy. Trimming left V 6 bases short and J 5 bases short, with 19 bases between. The CDR3 is 15 residues long. CDR1 is SEHNR, CDR2 FQNEAQ, per germline (reference sequence). This clonotype has a count of ten or more. TCR beta CDR3 regions were amplified from RNA. The HTBI primer set served for first-round RT-PCR of the TCR CDR3. TCRdb recomputed calls from the multiplex PCR reads with MiXCR, one row per CDR3 protein. The sample holds under 400,000 distinct CDR3 sequences, 15% to 20% seen once. The material sequenced was blood. The receptor was isolated from a woman in her thirties or forties with Graves' ophthalmopathy. The rearrangement joins TRBV7-9 to TRBJ2-5, with D possibly being TRBD1 or TRBD2 (5 bases each). The CDR3 region has the DNA TGTGCCAGCAGATCAACCAAAGGGACGGAGGAGACCCAGTACTTC. Protein sequence: CASRSTKGTEETQYF.